These 9 T cell receptor beta chains were all obtained from the same sample, sequenced in a study of tissue T cells after allogeneic stem cell transplantation. The assay was immunoSEQ multiplex PCR, and TCRdb's table has in-frame clones only and misses some. Seen here are 7,000 or so clones, 68% observed once, and the top ten hold 0.78%. The specimen was blood. These receptors all stem from a female BALB/c mouse in good health. These mice share the MHC haplotype H2-d.

A word on this clone: The genes and germline here are from mouse. The read terminates 1 residue ahead of where the CDR3 ends, so the germline J gene completes it. The genes are TRBV3 and TRBJ2-5; D may be TRBD1 or TRBD2 (5 bases each). Germline V gene data show CDR1 as SNHLY and CDR2 as FYNGKV (reference sequence). V lost 1 base and J 6 bases, leaving 8 bases between the germline ends. CDR3 length equals 13 residues. CDR3 sequence: CASSLGGRDTQYF. The DNA read from the CDR3 is TGTGCCAGCAGCTTAGGGGGGAGGGACACCCAGTAC. The whole variable domain, filled in from reference TRBV3 and TRBJ2-5, reads GPKVLQIPSHQIIDMGQMVTLNCDPVSNHLYFYWYKQILGQQMEFLVNFYNGKVMEKSKLFKDQFSVERPDGSYFTLKIQPTALEDSAVYFCASSLGGRDTQYFGPGTRLLVL.

As to this clone: These gene names are mouse names. Read coverage stops 1 residue before the CDR3 terminus; the germline J gene supplies the remainder. Other DNA sequences in the same sample also yield this CDR3. The J gene is TRBJ1-1, the V gene TRBV5, with D possibly TRBD1 on 6 matching bases. V was pared by 0 bases and J by 4 bases, with 9 bases between. CDR1 is LGHNA and CDR2 is YNLKQL in the germline V gene (reference sequence). The CDR3 has 14 amino acids. The CDR3 spells CASSQEGGGTEVFF. The part of the CDR3 DNA that was read is TGTGCCAGCAGCCAAGAAGGGGGAGGCACAGAAGTCTTC.

To note about this clone: Mouse germline and gene names are used. The DNA ends 1 residue before the CDR3 does, and the rest of the CDR3 is filled in from the germline J gene. This sequence joins TRBV31 and TRBJ1-6; possible D gene TRBD1, 5 bases. TRBJ1-6 is an ORF, with its function uncertain. CDR1 and CDR2 (germline): GKSSPN, SITVG. V dropped 0 bases and J dropped 8 bases, with 11 bases sitting between them. This CDR3 comprises 14 residues. The part of the CDR3 DNA that was read is TGTGCCTGGAGTCTAAGGGGAAAGGATTCGCCCCTCTAC. It codes for CAWSLRGKDSPLY. The entire CDR3 reads CAWSLRGKDSPLYF.

As to this clone: The gene names here belong to mouse. The read stops 1 residue short of the end of the CDR3; the missing end is completed from the germline J gene. This chain joins TRBV4 and TRBJ2-7, with TRBD2 identical over 10 bases. Unmatched junction bases numbered 6, after V lost 3 bases and J lost 7 bases. CDR1 LGHDT and CDR2 YNNKQL come from the germline V gene (reference sequence). The CDR3 runs 14 residues. The DNA read from the CDR3 is TGTGCCAGCAGCTACTGGGGGGGCGCGGGGGAACAGTAC. This encodes CASSYWGGAGEQY. The entire CDR3 is CASSYWGGAGEQYF.

In the case of this clone: The germline and genes are mouse ones. The sequence runs out 1 residue before the end of the CDR3; the remainder is reconstructed from the germline J gene. The chain joins TRBV2 to TRBJ1-6; 9 nucleotides match TRBD1. TRBJ1-6 is known as an ORF, though its function is uncertain. This CDR3 region has 14 residues. Germline CDR1 LGHNA, CDR2 YSYQKL. V trimming: 4 bases; J trimming: 5 bases; junction bases outside the gene matches: 0. CDR3 sequence reads: CASSRTGDNSPLYF. The part of the CDR3 DNA that was read is TGTGCCAGCAGCCGGACAGGGGATAATTCGCCCCTCTAC.

Turning to this clone: The gene symbols are mouse symbols. The read terminates 1 residue before the CDR3 end, so the remaining end is supplied by the germline J gene. V is TRBV13-3 and J is TRBJ2-3, with a weak D call TRBD2 (5 bases). Germline V gene data show CDR1 as NNHDY and CDR2 as SYVADS. The CDR3 is 16 amino acids. The V gene lost 2 bases and the J gene lost 0 bases, with 13 bases spanning the gap. Partial CDR3 DNA: TGTGCCAGCAGTGACGCCTCCAGGACTAGTGCAGAAACGCTGTAT. Protein sequence: CASSDASRTSAETLY. Given in full, the CDR3 is CASSDASRTSAETLYF.

This clone was counted a few times. Gene names follow the mouse nomenclature. Read coverage stops 1 residue before the CDR3 terminus; the germline J gene supplies the remainder. The chain combines TRBV31 with TRBJ1-3; 8 nucleotides agree with TRBD1. Germline loops: CDR1 GKSSPN, CDR2 SITVG. This CDR3 has 15 amino acids. J lost 0 bases, V lost 3 bases, and 4 bases had no gene match. The CDR3 loop reads CAWRRDRSSGNTLYF. Incomplete CDR3 DNA: TGTGCCTGGAGACGGGACAGGAGTTCTGGAAATACGCTCTAT.

This clone occurred a few times. Gene names follow the mouse nomenclature. With the read ending 1 residue before the CDR3 end, the germline J gene is used to fill in that end. V gene TRBV31 combines with J gene TRBJ1-3, with D hard to call. Trimming left V 1 base short and J 0 bases short, with 4 bases between. Germline V lookup: CDR1 GKSSPN, CDR2 SITVG. The CDR3 is 13 amino acids. The CDR3 spells CAWSQGSGNTLYF. CDR3 DNA (partial): TGTGCCTGGAGTCAGGGTTCTGGAAATACGCTCTAT.

Comment on this clone: Gene names follow the mouse nomenclature. Coverage ceases 1 residue before the CDR3 finishes, and the germline J gene fills in the end. V gene TRBV13-2 combines with J gene TRBJ2-4, with D unclear. V shed 1 base and J shed 7 bases, with 7 bases lying between them. Germline CDR1 NNHNN, CDR2 SYGAGS (reference sequence). The CDR3 is 12 residues long. CDR3 sequence: CASGDLLDTLYF. The sequenced CDR3 bases are TGTGCCAGCGGTGATTTGCTGGACACCTTGTAC.